This T cell receptor beta chain was observed in a study of cytotoxic CD8 clonotypes in ibrutinib-treated CLL. The table lists this clone with a few counts. Depths of 1 in 200,000 to 1 in 1 million T cells were the sequencing target. Only in-frame clones appear in the TCRdb table, and some are missing; sequencing was by immunoSEQ multiplex PCR. The sample contains over 200,000 clones, roughly 65% of which appear only once. V was shortened by 5 bases and J by 2 bases, with 3 bases between the two germline ends. The CDR3 runs 11 residues. CDR1 and CDR2 from the germline V gene are SGHVS and FNYEAQ. The TCR originated in a human donor with chronic lymphocytic leukemia. The source material was PBMCs, sampled after 12 months of ibrutinib treatment. V is TRBV7-6 and J is TRBJ2-5, with D hard to call. CDR3 region: CASSQQETQYF. In DNA, the CDR3 is TGTGCCAGCAGCCAACAAGAGACCCAGTACTTC.